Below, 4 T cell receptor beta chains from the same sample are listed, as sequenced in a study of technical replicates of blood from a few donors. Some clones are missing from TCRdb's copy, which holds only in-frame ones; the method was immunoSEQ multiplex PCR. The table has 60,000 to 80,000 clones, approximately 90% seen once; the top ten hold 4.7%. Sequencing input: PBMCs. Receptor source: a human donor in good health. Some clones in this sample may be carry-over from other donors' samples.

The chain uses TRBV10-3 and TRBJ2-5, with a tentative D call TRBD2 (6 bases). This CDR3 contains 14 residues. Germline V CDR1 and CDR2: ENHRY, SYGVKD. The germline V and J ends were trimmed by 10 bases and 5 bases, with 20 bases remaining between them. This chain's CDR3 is CATSPAEGWETQYF. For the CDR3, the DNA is TGTGCCACTAGCCCCGCGGAGGGGTGGGAGACCCAGTACTTC.

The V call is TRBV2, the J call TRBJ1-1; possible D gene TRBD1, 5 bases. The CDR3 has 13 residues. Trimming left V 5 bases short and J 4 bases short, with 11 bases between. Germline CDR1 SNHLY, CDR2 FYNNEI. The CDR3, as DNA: TGTGCCAGCAGTCTACAGGTCAGCACTGAAGCTTTCTTT. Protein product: CASSLQVSTEAFF.

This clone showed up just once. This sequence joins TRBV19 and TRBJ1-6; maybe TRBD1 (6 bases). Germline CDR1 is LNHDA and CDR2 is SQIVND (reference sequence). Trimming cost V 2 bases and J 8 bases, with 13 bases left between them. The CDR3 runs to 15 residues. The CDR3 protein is CASSIFTGRDSPLHF. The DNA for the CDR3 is TGTGCCAGTAGTATATTCACAGGGAGGGATTCACCCCTCCACTTT.

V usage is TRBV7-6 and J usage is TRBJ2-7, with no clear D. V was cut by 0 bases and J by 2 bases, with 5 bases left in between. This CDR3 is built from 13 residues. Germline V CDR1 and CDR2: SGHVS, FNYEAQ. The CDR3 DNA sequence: TGTGCCAGCAGCTTAGCCACAGCCTACGAGCAGTACTTC. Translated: CASSLATAYEQYF.